The sequence of this T cell receptor (beta chain) was determined in a study of blood T cell repertoires in COVID-19. Looking at the study overall: From the United States, Italy and Spain came samples of acute and convalescent COVID-19. In each case, the material was cDNA or gDNA derived from T cells, B-cell-depleted T cells, or PBMCs.

The authors' processing: Reference gene primer amplification yielded estimated nucleated cell counts. TCRdb keeps only in-frame clones here, not all; method: immunoSEQ multiplex PCR. V and J calls and clone size are copied from that table; D and trimming were computed from the DNA. The sample contains 250,000 to 400,000 clones, under 90% of which appear only once. It was during active infection that Seattle patients were enrolled and then longitudinally followed. The clonotype originates from a woman aged 25 to 39 with COVID-19, enrolled during active disease. Sequenced material: peripheral blood.

The CDR3, as DNA: TGCGCCAGCAGTGAATTGTTGGACGGGACTTACACAGATACGCAGTATTTT. It translates to CASSELLDGTYTDTQYF. The chain couples TRBV10-2 to TRBJ2-3; D is perhaps TRBD2 (6 bases). The CDR3 totals 17 residues. Germline values: CDR1 WSHSY, CDR2 SAAADI. V lost 3 bases and J 2 bases, leaving 18 bases between the germline ends.